One sample yielded the 16 T cell receptor beta chains listed below, sequenced in a study of blood T cell repertoires in COVID-19. Generated by immunoSEQ multiplex PCR, the TCRdb table keeps only in-frame clones and is missing some. This table holds some 150,000 clones, 84% found once. Material: PBMCs or T cells enriched from blood (not recorded which). The source is a woman in her 50s who had been exposed to COVID-19.

This clone was counted a few times. The genes are TRBV6-5 and TRBJ1-2; no firm D call. This CDR3 has 14 residues. With 0 bases removed from V and 4 bases from J, the gap between germline ends came to 9 bases. Per the germline V gene, CDR1 is MNHEY and CDR2 is SVGAGI. The CDR3, as DNA: TGTGCCAGCAGTTACTCGGGAGTGACCTATGGCTACACCTTC. It yields the protein CASSYSGVTYGYTF.

The chain has TRBV2 and TRBJ1-5; no clear D gene. V was clipped by 3 bases and J by 5 bases, with 8 bases between them. CDR3 length: 13 amino acids. Per the germline V gene, CDR1 is SNHLY and CDR2 is FYNNEI. For the CDR3, the DNA is TGTGCCAGCAGTGAGGAGAGGTATCAGCCCCAGCATTTT. Residues: CASSEERYQPQHF.

This clone is a singleton in its sample. The chain links TRBV7-3 to TRBJ2-3, with 10 bases lining up with TRBD2. The CDR3 is 16 amino acids. Trimming took 2 bases from V and 0 from J; bases not matched to a gene: 2. Per the germline V gene, CDR1 is SGHTA and CDR2 is FQGTGA. CDR3 sequence: CASSLVAGGSTDTQYF. The CDR3 coding sequence is TGTGCCAGCAGCTTAGTAGCGGGGGGCAGCACAGATACGCAGTATTTT.

This clone was seen just once. This chain connects TRBV19 to TRBJ1-6; D is ambiguous. CDR3 size: 13 residues. Germline CDR1 LNHDA, CDR2 SQIVND (reference sequence). Trimming took 0 bases from V and 7 from J, leaving 4 bases between them. The DNA for the CDR3 is TGTGCCAGTAGTATAGACCCGAATTCACCCCTCCACTTT. Protein product: CASSIDPNSPLHF. Looking up the rest from reference TRBV19 and TRBJ1-6 gives the full variable domain: DGGITQSPKYLFRKEGQNVTLSCEQNLNHDAMYWYRQDPGQGLRLIYYSQIVNDFQKGDIAEGYSVSREKKESFPLTVTSAQKNPTAFYLCASSIDPNSPLHFGNGTRLTVT.

The chain is built from TRBV27 and TRBJ2-1, with 12 nucleotides matching TRBD2. J lost 2 bases, V lost 5 bases, and 7 bases had no gene match. The CDR3 covers 17 residues. The germline CDR1 and CDR2 sequences are MNHEY and SMNVEV (reference sequence). CDR3 bases: TGTGCCAGCAGTCTCTTCGGACTAGCGGGGACCTACAATGAGCAGTTCTTC. This codes for CASSLFGLAGTYNEQFF.

V is TRBV7-2 and J is TRBJ1-2, with TRBD1 matching over 10 bases. With 6 bases clipped from V and 4 bases from J, the junction kept 11 bases outside the gene matches. The germline gives CDR1 SGHTA, CDR2 FQGNSA. There are 16 residues in the CDR3. CDR3 nucleotides: TGTGCCAGCAGGCCTCCGGGACAGGGGAGTTTCTATGGCTACACCTTC. It encodes CASRPPGQGSFYGYTF.

The chain links TRBV25-1 to TRBJ1-1; 8 bases are shared with TRBD1. The junction had 2 bases not matched to a gene; V was cut back by 5 bases and J by 0 bases. Germline V CDR1 and CDR2: MGHDK, SYGVNS. The CDR3 is made up of 14 amino acids. The DNA for the CDR3 is TGTGCCAGCAGTCACAGGGGGATGAACACTGAAGCTTTCTTT. Translated: CASSHRGMNTEAFF.

V gene TRBV9 combines with J gene TRBJ1-2; TRBD1 matches at 9 bases. J lost 2 bases, V lost 3 bases, and 8 bases had no gene match. This CDR3 spans 16 amino acids. Germline CDR1 reads SGDLS; CDR2 reads YYNGEE. The CDR3 bases are TGTGCCAGCAGCGCCCGACAGGGGGTTATAAACTATGGCTACACCTTC. It specifies CASSARQGVINYGYTF.

This sequence joins TRBV11-2 and TRBJ2-7; tentatively, D is TRBD2 (5 bases). The germline CDR1 and CDR2 sequences are SGHAT and FQNNGV. V was cut by 4 bases and J by 4 bases, with 17 bases left in between. The CDR3 has 15 amino acids. As DNA, the CDR3 is TGTGCCAGCAGCTCGCTTTTCAGCGGAGATTACGAGCAGTACTTC. Protein: CASSSLFSGDYEQYF. Full variable domain (remainder filled in from reference TRBV11-2 and TRBJ2-7): EAGVAQSPRYKIIEKRQSVAFWCNPISGHATLYWYQQILGQGPKLLIQFQNNGVVDDSQLPKDRFSAERLKGVDSTLKIQPAKLEDSAVYLCASSSLFSGDYEQYFGPGTRLTVT.

The V and J genes are TRBV7-2 and TRBJ1-2; D may be TRBD1 (5 bases). V was trimmed by 4 bases and J by 0 bases, leaving 6 bases between them. The CDR3 totals 13 residues. In germline, CDR1 is SGHTA, CDR2 FQGNSA. CDR3 loop: CASSSRANYGYTF. The CDR3 nucleotides are TGTGCCAGCAGCTCCAGGGCTAACTATGGCTACACCTTC. The complete variable domain, with remaining parts taken from reference TRBV7-2 and TRBJ1-2, reads GAGVSQSPSNKVTEKGKDVELRCDPISGHTALYWYRQSLGQGLEFLIYFQGNSAPDKSGLPSDRFSAERTGGSVSTLTIQRTQQEDSAVYLCASSSRANYGYTFGSGTRLTVV.

This clone was picked up one time. The chain has TRBV4-3 and TRBJ2-7; 11 positions agree with TRBD2. Losses at the gene ends were 0 bases for V and 1 base for J; bases not matched to a gene: 2. Germline loops: CDR1 LGHNA, CDR2 YSLEER. The CDR3 length is 16 residues. CDR3 DNA sequence: TGCGCCAGCAGCCAAGAACCTAGCGGGGGGTCCTACGAGCAGTACTTC. The encoded protein is CASSQEPSGGSYEQYF.

The V call is TRBV6-2 or TRBV6-3, the J call TRBJ2-5; D is ambiguous. The CDR3 spans 15 residues. Deletions cut 2 bases from V and 7 bases from J, with 17 bases between. CDR1 is MNHEY and CDR2 is SVGEGT in the germline V gene. CDR3 protein: CASSYDSPAVGTQYF. In DNA form, the CDR3 reads TGTGCCAGCAGTTACGACTCGCCGGCGGTGGGGACCCAGTACTTC.

The V call is TRBV9, the J call TRBJ1-2, with a weak D call TRBD1 (6 bases). Germline assignment: CDR1 SGDLS and CDR2 YYNGEE. Trimming shortened V by 4 bases and J by 5 bases, and 18 bases separated the two germline ends. The CDR3 has 15 amino acids. The CDR3, as DNA: TGTGCCAGCAGCCCTGGGGGCGGGCCTCAGTATGGCTACACCTTC. Translating it yields CASSPGGGPQYGYTF.

The table lists this clone with a few counts. The genes are TRBV6-1 and TRBJ2-1, with 11 nucleotides matching TRBD2. Trimming removed 4 bases from V and 8 bases from J; junction bases left unmatched: 13. Germline CDR1 reads MNHNS; CDR2 reads SASEGT. This CDR3 contains 17 residues. For the CDR3, the DNA is TGTGCCAGCAGTGGAATTTTCTTAGCGGGGGGGCTCGATGAGCAGTTCTTC. This gives the protein CASSGIFLAGGLDEQFF.

This rearrangement joins TRBV29-1 to TRBJ1-1; TRBD1 aligns across 8 bases. The junction had 2 bases not matched to a gene; V was cut back by 5 bases and J by 0 bases. The CDR3 totals 13 residues. The germline gives CDR1 SQVTM, CDR2 ANQGSEA. The CDR3 region has the DNA TGCAGCGTTTGGACAGGGCTGAACACTGAAGCTTTCTTT. Protein: CSVWTGLNTEAFF.

The chain is built from TRBV19 and TRBJ1-5, with TRBD1 identical over 8 bases. The CDR3 runs 18 residues. The junction had 14 bases not matched to a gene; V was cut back by 7 bases and J by 0 bases. Germline CDR1 is LNHDA and CDR2 is SQIVND (reference sequence). The CDR3 bases are TGTGCCAGTAACCCGGACAGGGAGGTTCCCTATAGCAATCAGCCCCAGCATTTT. Encoded protein: CASNPDREVPYSNQPQHF.